What follows are 18 T cell receptor beta chains derived from one specimen sequenced in a study of blood T cell repertoires in COVID-19. Assay used: immunoSEQ multiplex PCR; TCRdb lists only in-frame clones, some missing. The table includes nearly 200,000 clones, roughly 80% detected once. Sequences were obtained from peripheral blood. The receptors here all came from a human donor in a cohort sampled during active COVID-19.

The chain uses TRBV6-5 and TRBJ1-1, with TRBD1 as a possible D gene (6 bases). V lost 9 bases, J lost 0 bases, and 11 bases lay in between. This CDR3 has 13 residues. From germline, CDR1 is MNHEY and CDR2 SVGAGI. The CDR3 sequence: CASIGQLNTEAFF. The CDR3 nucleotides are TGTGCCAGTATAGGACAGTTGAACACTGAAGCTTTCTTT.

The count of this clone is one. This CDR3 is also generated by other DNA sequences in the sample. V usage is TRBV10-2 and J usage is TRBJ2-3; TRBD2 is a possible D gene (5 bases). CDR3 length: 14 amino acids. Germline CDR1 WSHSY, CDR2 SAAADI. Trimming took off 7 bases at V and 3 bases at J, with 14 bases between the two ends. DNA for the CDR3: TGCGCCAGCACCCCCCGTGGACTTACAGATACGCAGTATTTT. It translates to CASTPRGLTDTQYF.

The CDR3: CASSLAGGQTSEQYF. The CDR3 region has the DNA TGCGCCAGCAGCTTGGCCGGAGGGCAAACCAGCGAGCAGTACTTC. The V and J genes are TRBV5-1 and TRBJ2-7; D is perhaps TRBD2 (6 bases). Germline V gene sequence: CDR1 SGHRS, CDR2 YFSETQ. V lost 0 bases, J lost 6 bases, and 16 bases lay in between. This CDR3 is 15 amino acids long.

This rearrangement joins TRBV11-1 to TRBJ1-1, with D possibly being TRBD1 (6 bases). Germline-derived CDR1 and CDR2 are SGHAT and FQDESV (reference sequence). The CDR3 loop spans 13 amino acids. Trimming stripped 8 bases from V and 4 bases from J, with 14 bases between. This CDR3 reads CASASTGFTEAFF. CDR3 coding DNA: TGTGCCAGCGCATCCACAGGGTTCACTGAAGCTTTCTTT. Full variable domain (missing parts from reference TRBV11-1 and TRBJ1-1): EAEVAQSPRYKITEKSQAVAFWCDPISGHATLYWYRQILGQGPELLVQFQDESVVDDSQLPKDRFSAERLKGVDSTLKIQPAELGDSAMYLCASASTGFTEAFFGQGTRLTVV.

There are a few counts of this clone. The gene calls are TRBV12-3 or TRBV12-4 and TRBJ2-5, with TRBD2 matching over 10 bases. J was trimmed by 5 bases and V by 6 bases; bases with no gene match: 3. The CDR3 covers 13 residues. The CDR3 DNA reads as TGTGCCAGCAGCTTGACTAGCGGGGAGACCCAGTACTTC. As protein: CASSLTSGETQYF.

The V and J genes are TRBV5-1 and TRBJ2-7; a weak D match, TRBD2 (7 bases). The CDR3 extends over 14 amino acids. Trimming cost V 2 bases and J 13 bases, with 22 bases left between them. Germline V gene sequence: CDR1 SGHRS, CDR2 YFSETQ. The CDR3 nucleotides read TGCGCCAGCAGCTTAGAAAGTGGCGGGGGCGTTTCTTACGTC. This sequence encodes CASSLESGGGVSYV.

The CDR3 region has the DNA TGTGCCAGCAGTGGGGACAGGGAAGCTTTCTTT. Amino acids: CASSGDREAFF. The chain recombines TRBV2 with TRBJ1-1; 8 bases map to TRBD1. Losses at the gene ends were 4 bases for V and 8 bases for J; bases not matched to a gene: 0. The CDR3 is 11 residues long. Germline-derived CDR1 and CDR2 are SNHLY and FYNNEI.

This sequence joins TRBV5-1 and TRBJ1-3; possibly TRBD1 for D (5 bases). This CDR3 has 18 residues. Germline loops: CDR1 SGHRS, CDR2 YFSETQ. Deletions cut 1 base from V and 2 bases from J, with 19 bases between. The CDR3 protein is CASSLTVQGVNPGNTIYF. The CDR3, as DNA: TGCGCCAGCAGCTTGACAGTCCAGGGCGTAAATCCTGGAAACACCATATATTTT.

V is TRBV19 and J is TRBJ2-7, with D possibly matching TRBD2 (6 bases). With 3 bases removed from V and 4 bases from J, the gap between germline ends came to 10 bases. The CDR3 extends over 13 amino acids. The germline V gene has CDR1 LNHDA and CDR2 SQIVND (reference sequence). This CDR3 is CASSIGDSYEQYF. For the CDR3, the DNA is TGTGCCAGTAGTATCGGGGACTCTTACGAGCAGTACTTC.

This clone was detected only a few times. J is TRBJ2-3 and V is TRBV6-4; D is ambiguous. CDR1 MRHNA and CDR2 SNTAGT come from the germline V gene. This CDR3 comprises 14 residues. Trimming removed 2 bases from V and 3 bases from J, with 9 bases in between. The CDR3 loop is CASSDLGGTDTQYF. CDR3 sequence (DNA): TGTGCCAGCAGTGACCTAGGTGGGACAGATACGCAGTATTTT.

In this sample, this clone turned up a few times. The chain couples TRBV2 to TRBJ1-6; 8 bases align to TRBD1. Germline V CDR1 and CDR2: SNHLY, FYNNEI. J lost 8 bases, V lost 0 bases, and 6 bases had no gene match. The CDR3 has 16 amino acids. The DNA of the CDR3 is TGTGCCAGCAGTGAAGCGCTTACAGGGGGGTATTCACCCCTCCACTTT. Translation gives CASSEALTGGYSPLHF.

The chain carries TRBV11-2 and TRBJ2-2; the D is unclear. V lost 0 bases, J lost 3 bases, and 11 bases lay in between. CDR1 is SGHAT and CDR2 is FQNNGV in the germline V gene. This CDR3 contains 16 residues. The CDR3 reads CASSLDRGSHTGELFF. CDR3 bases: TGTGCCAGCAGCTTAGATCGAGGCAGCCACACCGGGGAGCTGTTTTTT.

This sequence joins TRBV7-9 and TRBJ2-2; tentative D call: TRBD1 (5 bases). The CDR3 is made up of 15 amino acids. Germline CDR1 and CDR2: SEHNR and FQNEAQ (reference sequence). Between the trimmed V and J ends, which lost 5 bases and 3 bases, there was a span of 13 bases. As DNA, the CDR3 is TGTGCCAGCAGCCGAAATACAGGCCACACCGGGGAGCTGTTTTTT. It encodes CASSRNTGHTGELFF.

The chain joins TRBV28 to TRBJ1-6, with D unclear. Trimming removed 8 bases at V and 9 bases at J, with 17 bases between. Germline V gives CDR1 MDHEN, CDR2 SYDVKM. CDR3 length: 14 amino acids. The DNA of the CDR3 is TGTGCCAGCCGAAACCGTTTAGCGGGTTCACCCCTCCACTTT. Amino acid sequence: CASRNRLAGSPLHF.

This rearrangement joins TRBV15 to TRBJ2-7, with unresolved D. Trimming left V 0 bases short and J 3 bases short, with 6 bases between. The V gene's germline CDR1 is LNHNV and CDR2 YYDKDF (reference sequence). The CDR3 covers 13 residues. The CDR3 protein is CATSRETYYEQYF. The CDR3 DNA reads TGTGCCACCAGCAGAGAAACTTACTACGAGCAGTACTTC.

The DNA of the CDR3 is TGTGCCTGGAGTGTTACTAGGGAAAAACTGTTTTTT. Protein: CAWSVTREKLFF. V and J are TRBV30 and TRBJ1-4; no clear D. The CDR3 consists of 12 residues. V was pared by 0 bases and J by 8 bases, with 7 bases between. Germline values: CDR1 GTSNPN, CDR2 SVGIG (reference sequence).

The chain is built from TRBV23-1 and TRBJ1-5, with D perhaps matching TRBD1 (6 bases). TRBV23-1 is recorded as an ORF, its role being uncertain. This CDR3 spans 15 amino acids. The ends were cut back, 3 bases at V and 2 bases at J, with 11 bases in the middle. This CDR3 is CASSHIAGGNQPQHF. The CDR3 DNA follows: TGCGCCAGCAGTCATATTGCAGGGGGCAATCAGCCCCAGCATTTT.

The chain employs TRBV25-1 and TRBJ1-1; maybe TRBD1 (6 bases). Germline values: CDR1 MGHDK, CDR2 SYGVNS. Trimming took off 6 bases at V and 8 bases at J, with 10 bases between the two ends. The CDR3 sequence is 11 residues long. CDR3 sequence (DNA): TGTGCCAGCAGCCCCGGGACAGAAGCTTTCTTT. It yields the protein CASSPGTEAFF.